This T cell receptor beta chain was sequenced in a study of blood T cell repertoires in COVID-19. The protocol was immunoSEQ multiplex PCR, while the TCRdb copy is restricted to in-frame clones and leaves out a portion. The table has approximately 240,000 clones, approximately 90% seen once; the top ten hold about 6.3%. Germline V gives CDR1 SGHVS, CDR2 FNYEAQ. The V and J ends lost 1 base and 3 bases, in that order; junction bases with no gene match: 6. This CDR3 is built from 15 residues. The TCR was taken from a woman aged 25 to 39 with acute COVID-19. The sequenced material came from PBMCs or T cells enriched from blood (not recorded which). The chain carries TRBV7-6 and TRBJ2-7; 7 bases line up with TRBD1. CDR3 bases: TGTGCCAGCAGCTTAGAACAGGGGATGTACTACGAGCAGTACTTC. Its translation: CASSLEQGMYYEQYF.